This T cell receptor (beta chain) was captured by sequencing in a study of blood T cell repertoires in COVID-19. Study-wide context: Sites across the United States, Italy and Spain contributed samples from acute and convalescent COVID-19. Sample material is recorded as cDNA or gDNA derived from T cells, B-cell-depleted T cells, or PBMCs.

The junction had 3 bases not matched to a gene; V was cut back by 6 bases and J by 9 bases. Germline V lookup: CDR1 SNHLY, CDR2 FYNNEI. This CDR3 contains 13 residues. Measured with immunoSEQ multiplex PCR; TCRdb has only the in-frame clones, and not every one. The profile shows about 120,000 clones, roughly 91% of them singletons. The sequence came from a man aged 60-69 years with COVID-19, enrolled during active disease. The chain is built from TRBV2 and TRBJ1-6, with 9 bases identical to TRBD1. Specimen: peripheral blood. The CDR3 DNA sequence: TGTGCCAGCAGACAGGGGGCTAGTTCACCCCTCCACTTT. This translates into CASRQGASSPLHF. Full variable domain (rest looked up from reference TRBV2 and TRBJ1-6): EPEVTQTPSHQVTQMGQEVILRCVPISNHLYFYWYRQILGQKVEFLVSFYNNEISEKSEIFDDQFSVERPDGSNFTLKIRSTKLEDSAMYFCASRQGASSPLHFGNGTRLTVT.